This T cell receptor (beta chain) came from a study of response to subunit inactivated influenza vaccine. TCRdb re-called the RT-PCR reads with MiXCR, one entry per CDR3 protein. The sample has approximately 530,000 distinct CDR3 sequences; under 9% are singletons. CDR3 length: 12 amino acids. The germline V and J ends were trimmed by 2 bases and 5 bases, with 6 bases remaining between them. The receptor comes from a man in his fifties or sixties who received an inactivated influenza vaccine. Sequencing was performed on PBMCs from blood, taken 23 to 25 months after vaccination. The rearrangement links TRBV12-3 or TRBV12-4 to TRBJ2-5; no clear D gene. The CDR3 is CASSLYPETQYF. The CDR3 region has the DNA TGTGCCAGCAGTTTATACCCTGAGACCCAGTACTTC.